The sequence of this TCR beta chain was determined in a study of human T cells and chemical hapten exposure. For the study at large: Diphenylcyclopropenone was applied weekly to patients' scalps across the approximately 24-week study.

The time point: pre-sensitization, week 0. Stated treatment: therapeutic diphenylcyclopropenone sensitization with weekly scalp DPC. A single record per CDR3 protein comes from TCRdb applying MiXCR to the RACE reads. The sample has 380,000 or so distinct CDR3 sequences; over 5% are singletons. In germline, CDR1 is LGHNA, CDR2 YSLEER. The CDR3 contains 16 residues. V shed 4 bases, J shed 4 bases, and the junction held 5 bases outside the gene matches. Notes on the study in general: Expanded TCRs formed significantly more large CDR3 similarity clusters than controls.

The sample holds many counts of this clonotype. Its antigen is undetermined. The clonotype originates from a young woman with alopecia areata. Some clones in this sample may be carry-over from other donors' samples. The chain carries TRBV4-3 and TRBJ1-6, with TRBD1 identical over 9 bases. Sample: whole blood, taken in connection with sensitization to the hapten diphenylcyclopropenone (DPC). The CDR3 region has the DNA TGCGCCAGCAGCCGGGACAGGGCATTTTATAATTCACCCCTCCACTTT. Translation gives CASSRDRAFYNSPLHF.